The 23 T cell receptor beta chains below were found in one sample sequenced in a study of STAT5B mutations in CD4+ large granular lymphocyte leukemia. The method was immunoSEQ multiplex PCR; TCRdb's version includes in-frame clones alone and lacks a portion of them. Among about 33,000 clones listed, roughly 81% were seen once. Sequencing was done on a sample of CD4+ T cells from blood buffy coats. The receptor set was obtained from a human donor in good health.

The rearrangement joins TRBV30 to TRBJ2-5; 7 bases are a match to TRBD1. Matching the DNA end better, TRBJ2-7 makes the J call doubtful. Germline V gene sequence: CDR1 GTSNPN, CDR2 SVGIG (reference sequence). This CDR3 comprises 14 residues. The CDR3 region has the DNA TGTGCCTGGGGGTCACAGGGGAACACCTACGAGCAGTACTTC. Encoded protein: CAWGSQGNTYEQYF.

The rearrangement joins TRBV10-3 to TRBJ2-7; TRBD1 aligns across 9 bases. CDR1 and CDR2 from the germline V gene are ENHRY and SYGVKD. The CDR3 has 14 amino acids. The V and J ends lost 6 bases and 5 bases, in that order; junction bases with no gene match: 8. The CDR3 DNA reads as TGTGCCATCAGAGATACAGGGGGCAGCGACGAGCAGTACTTC. It is translated as CAIRDTGGSDEQYF.

The chain has TRBV6-5 and TRBJ1-2, with D unresolved. Trimming left V 2 bases short and J 3 bases short, with 16 bases between. This CDR3 contains 16 residues. Per germline, CDR1 MNHEY and CDR2 SVGAGI. The CDR3 region has the DNA TGTGCCAGCAGTTACGGGAGTACGGGAATTCACTATGGCTACACCTTC. It specifies CASSYGSTGIHYGYTF.

The chain recombines TRBV5-4 with TRBJ2-5, with 7 positions matching TRBD1. The V and J ends lost 4 bases and 4 bases, in that order; junction bases with no gene match: 4. Germline V gives CDR1 SGHNT, CDR2 YYREEE (reference sequence). This CDR3 is built from 13 residues. The CDR3 reads CASSRQGGETQYF. In nucleotides, the CDR3 is TGTGCCAGCAGCCGACAGGGCGGAGAGACCCAGTACTTC.

The J gene is TRBJ1-6, the V gene TRBV15; D may be TRBD1 (5 bases). This CDR3 has 18 residues. V shed 3 bases and J shed 7 bases, with 22 bases lying between them. Germline V gives CDR1 LNHNV, CDR2 YYDKDF (reference sequence). For the CDR3, the DNA is TGTGCCACCAGCAGGGAAAAACGGGCCTCAGGGCGGAATTCACCCCTCCACTTT. This gives the protein CATSREKRASGRNSPLHF.

The chain has TRBV30 and TRBJ2-7; possibly TRBD1 for D (5 bases). The CDR3 contains 13 residues. The germline V gene has CDR1 GTSNPN and CDR2 SVGIG (reference sequence). Between the trimmed V and J ends, which lost 1 base and 2 bases, there was a span of 9 bases. CDR3 in DNA: TGTGCCTGGAGTGAACAGGTACCCTACGAGCAGTACTTC. It translates to CAWSEQVPYEQYF.

The chain employs TRBV9 and TRBJ2-2, with 9 bases lining up with TRBD2. The CDR3 runs to 18 residues. Trimming cost V 4 bases and J 6 bases; bases outside gene matches: 16. Germline V gives CDR1 SGDLS, CDR2 YYNGEE. The CDR3 is CASSRVGGGRGFSGELFF. The CDR3 DNA follows: TGTGCCAGCAGCCGAGTCGGGGGCGGGAGGGGCTTCTCCGGGGAGCTGTTTTTT. Full variable domain (outside the CDR3, taken from reference TRBV9 and TRBJ2-2): DSGVTQTPKHLITATGQRVTLRCSPRSGDLSVYWYQQSLDQGLQFLIQYYNGEERAKGNILERFSAQQFPDLHSELNLSSLELGDSALYFCASSRVGGGRGFSGELFFGEGSRLTVL.

This chain joins TRBV7-2 and TRBJ1-1; D perhaps matches TRBD1 (5 bases). The CDR3 runs 16 residues. The germline CDR1 and CDR2 sequences are SGHTA and FQGNSA. V shed 5 bases and J shed 2 bases, with 18 bases lying between them. Here the CDR3 DNA reads TGTGCCAGCAGCGTGTATGCGGGGCAAGTCAACACTGAAGCTTTCTTT. Encoded protein: CASSVYAGQVNTEAFF.

The V gene is TRBV10-3, the J gene TRBJ2-5; 9 positions match TRBD1. The end of the DNA fits TRBJ2-7 better, so the J call may be wrong. This CDR3 has 14 amino acids. The germline V gene encodes CDR1 ENHRY and CDR2 SYGVKD. CDR3 in amino acids: CAISPGQGRGEQYF. The CDR3 nucleotides are TGTGCCATTAGTCCGGGACAGGGTCGGGGCGAGCAGTACTTC.

The chain links TRBV28 to TRBJ2-7; TRBD1 might be the D (6 bases). Trimming took off 6 bases at V and 3 bases at J, with 24 bases between the two ends. The germline gives CDR1 MDHEN, CDR2 SYDVKM. The CDR3 is 17 amino acids. This CDR3 reads CASSRHLQGILLYEQYF. In DNA, the CDR3 is TGTGCCAGCAGCCGCCACTTACAGGGAATTCTACTCTACGAGCAGTACTTC.

V gene TRBV18 combines with J gene TRBJ1-5; no clear D gene. This CDR3 is 12 amino acids long. Germline V lookup: CDR1 KGHSH, CDR2 LQKENI. V lost 4 bases to trimming and J lost 7 bases, with 8 bases between them. CDR3 sequence reads: CASSRSGQPQHF. The CDR3 coding sequence is TGTGCCAGCTCACGATCGGGGCAGCCCCAGCATTTT.

This rearrangement joins TRBV15 to TRBJ1-3; D call uncertain. The germline CDR1 and CDR2 sequences are LNHNV and YYDKDF (reference sequence). Deletions cut 0 bases from V and 7 bases from J, with 4 bases between. The CDR3 sequence is 12 residues long. The DNA for the CDR3 is TGTGCCACCAGCAGAGATGGGAACACCATATATTTT. Residues: CATSRDGNTIYF.

The rearrangement links TRBV28 to TRBJ2-2, with D unresolved. Per germline, CDR1 MDHEN and CDR2 SYDVKM. The CDR3 totals 19 residues. V was shortened by 2 bases and J by 0 bases, with 19 bases between the two germline ends. The CDR3 coding sequence is TGTGCCAGCAGTTTAGGCCTTATGACGGACCGGACGAACACCGGGGAGCTGTTTTTT. Translated: CASSLGLMTDRTNTGELFF.

V is TRBV14 and J is TRBJ1-2, with 7 bases aligning to TRBD1. This CDR3 has 15 amino acids. Trimming at V came to 0 bases and at J to 6 bases, leaving 7 bases not matched to a gene. Germline CDR1 is SGHDN and CDR2 is FVKESK. The CDR3 bases are TGTGCCAGCAGCCAAGATTTACAGGGGTGGAATGGCTACACCTTC. Protein: CASSQDLQGWNGYTF.

The chain couples TRBV7-2 to TRBJ2-7, with no clear D. Germline values: CDR1 SGHTA, CDR2 FQGNSA. V was shortened by 5 bases and J by 7 bases, with 9 bases between the two germline ends. The CDR3 runs to 11 residues. Here the CDR3 reads CASSPGSEQYF. CDR3 nucleotide sequence: TGTGCCAGCAGCCCCGGGTCGGAGCAGTACTTC.

The chain links TRBV28 to TRBJ2-1; D is perhaps TRBD2 (5 bases). This CDR3 contains 15 residues. The V gene lost 6 bases and the J gene lost 4 bases, with 16 bases spanning the gap. Germline V gene sequence: CDR1 MDHEN, CDR2 SYDVKM. The CDR3 here is CASSRGNPNYNEQFF. The CDR3 bases are TGTGCCAGCAGCCGAGGGAACCCCAATTACAATGAGCAGTTCTTC. Looking up the rest from reference TRBV28 and TRBJ2-1 gives the full variable domain: DVKVTQSSRYLVKRTGEKVFLECVQDMDHENMFWYRQDPGLGLRLIYFSYDVKMKEKGDIPEGYSVSREKKERFSLILESASTNQTSMYLCASSRGNPNYNEQFFGPGTRLTVL.

The genes are TRBV4-3 and TRBJ1-4; the D is unclear. V shed 0 bases and J shed 4 bases, with 12 bases lying between them. The CDR3 has 16 residues. The V gene's germline CDR1 is LGHNA and CDR2 YSLEER. DNA for the CDR3: TGCGCCAGCAGCCAAGATTCGCAGGTCCGTAATGAAAAACTGTTTTTT. Amino acids: CASSQDSQVRNEKLFF.

The chain has TRBV11-1 and TRBJ2-7, with D unresolved. CDR3 size: 14 residues. Trimming removed 0 bases at V and 7 bases at J, with 13 bases between. The germline V gene has CDR1 SGHAT and CDR2 FQDESV (reference sequence). DNA for the CDR3: TGTGCCAGCAGCTTAGCGGTGCCATCGCAGGAGCAGTACTTC. It codes for CASSLAVPSQEQYF.

This clone was recorded a few times. CDR3 loop: CASSPGIMDEAFF. The CDR3 DNA follows: TGTGCCAGCTCACCGGGGATAATGGATGAAGCTTTCTTT. The chain is built from TRBV18 and TRBJ1-1; unclear D gene. V gave up 3 bases and J gave up 7 bases, with 12 bases separating them. The CDR3 totals 13 residues. CDR1 is KGHSH, CDR2 LQKENI, per germline.

This chain links TRBV7-2 with TRBJ2-5; perhaps TRBD2 as D (6 bases). The germline CDR1 and CDR2 sequences are SGHTA and FQGNSA. The V and J ends lost 1 base and 5 bases respectively, with 8 bases between them. The CDR3 is 13 amino acids. This CDR3 is CASSLGRGETQYF. Here the CDR3 DNA reads TGTGCCAGCAGCTTAGGACGGGGGGAGACCCAGTACTTC.

This clone was seen a handful of times. The gene calls are TRBV10-3 and TRBJ1-1; 7 bases align to TRBD1. V was pared by 0 bases and J by 5 bases, with 3 bases of the junction left unmatched. Germline CDR1 is ENHRY and CDR2 is SYGVKD. This CDR3 is built from 14 residues. The CDR3 DNA reads as TGTGCCATCAGTGAGTCTAGGGGGCAGACTGAAGCTTTCTTT. It encodes CAISESRGQTEAFF.

The chain links TRBV18 to TRBJ2-5; D tentatively reads TRBD1 or TRBD2 (5 bases each). The CDR3 loop spans 13 amino acids. CDR1 and CDR2 (germline): KGHSH, LQKENI. V was trimmed by 4 bases and J by 3 bases, leaving 9 bases between them. The CDR3 DNA reads TGTGCCAGCTCACTGGGGGAAGAAGAGACCCAGTACTTC. It is translated as CASSLGEEETQYF.

The rearrangement joins TRBV6-1 to TRBJ1-1; tentative D call: TRBD1 (5 bases). With 5 bases removed from V and 4 bases from J, the gap between germline ends came to 8 bases. CDR1 and CDR2 (germline): MNHNS, SASEGT. The CDR3 has 12 amino acids. The CDR3 reads CASSWQGTEAFF. Here the CDR3 DNA reads TGTGCCAGCAGTTGGCAGGGCACTGAAGCTTTCTTT.